The rows below give T cell receptor beta chains drawn from one sample of a study of Ad26.COV2.S vaccination and SARS-CoV-2 variants. The repertoire was sequenced with immunoSEQ multiplex PCR; TCRdb's copy has only in-frame clones and lacks some. The data contain under 500,000 clones, 92% of them singletons. The starting material was peripheral blood, obtained in a trial of Ad26.COV2.S vaccine versus placebo. These receptors were taken from a person between 18 and 65 years old who received the Ad26.COV2.S COVID-19 vaccine or a placebo. The CDR3 runs from the conserved cysteine through the conserved F or W. D genes are given only for firm matches. Clone sizes are given selectively: once, few, many, or a class where the clone is expanded.

>-|-|TRBV21-1|TRBJ1-3
TGTGCCAGCAGTAAAACAGGGGCTCGGGGTGGAAACACCATATATTTT
CASSKTGARGGNTIYF
>-|-|TRBV4-1|TRBJ1-2
TGCGCCAGCAGCCCCCCCCTACAGATAGCTAACTATGGCTACACCTTC
CASSPPLQIANYGYTF
>-|TRBD2|TRBV15|TRBJ2-5
TGTGCCACCAGCAGAGAACTAGCGGGGGGTCAGGAGACCCAGTACTTC
CATSRELAGGQETQYF
>-|-|TRBV6-2/TRBV6-3|TRBJ2-3
TGTGCCAGCAGTGAGTCCGGGCCCCCTCTGTCGCAGTATTTT
CASSESGPPLSQYF
>once|TRBD1|TRBV4-3|TRBJ1-5
TGCGCCAGCAGCCACGGACAGGGGGCCCAGCCCCAGCATTTT
CASSHGQGAQPQHF
>-|TRBD1|TRBV7-2|TRBJ2-7
TGTGCCAGCAGCTGGGACAGCCGGGGAGTCATTTACGAGCAGTACTTC
CASSWDSRGVIYEQYF
>-|-|TRBV7-6|TRBJ1-4
TGTGCCAGCAGAAAGGTGGCAGGGTCTAATGAAAAACTGTTTTTT
CASRKVAGSNEKLFF
>-|-|TRBV29-1|TRBJ1-1
TGCAGCGCGGGAGGGACTGAAGCTTTCTTT
CSAGGTEAFF
>-|-|TRBV6-1|TRBJ1-5
TGTGCCAGCAGTGAACTTGTTATTTACCAGCCCCAGCATTTT
CASSELVIYQPQHF
>-|-|TRBV3-1/TRBV3-2|TRBJ2-1
TGTGCCAGCAGCACTCGAAACCAGGGGTCCTACAATGAGCAGTTCTTC
CASSTRNQGSYNEQFF
>-|-|TRBV3-1/TRBV3-2|TRBJ2-7
TGTGCCAGCAGCCCCCCGAAGGGGGTTATCCGGGACGAGCAGTACTTC
CASSPPKGVIRDEQYF
>-|-|TRBV14|TRBJ1-2
TGTGCCAGCAGCCAAGATTTAGGGCCAGGGGCTCGCTACACCTTC
CASSQDLGPGARYTF
>-|TRBD1|TRBV10-3|TRBJ1-2
TGTGCCATCAGTGAGGCCGGGACAGGTGGCTACACCTTC
CAISEAGTGGYTF
>-|TRBD1|TRBV4-3|TRBJ1-1
TGCGCCAGCAGCCCCCTGGTTAGTGCAGGGGGTTATACTGAAGCTTTCTTT
CASSPLVSAGGYTEAFF
>-|-|TRBV11-2|TRBJ1-2
TGTGCCAGCAGCCCCTACGCTCAGGACGGCTATGGCTACACCTTC
CASSPYAQDGYGYTF
>-|-|TRBV19|TRBJ1-2
TGTGCCAGTAGTATGATGCGAGGAGCCAACTATGGCTACACCTTC
CASSMMRGANYGYTF
>-|-|TRBV7-9|TRBJ1-1
TGTGCCAGCAGCAACAAGGAACGGTTGAACACTGAAGCTTTCTTT
CASSNKERLNTEAFF
>once|TRBD2|TRBV6-2/TRBV6-3|TRBJ2-7
TGTGCCAGCAGTTCTCGAGCGGGGGAGCCCTACGAGCAGTACTTC
CASSSRAGEPYEQYF
>-|-|TRBV29-1|TRBJ2-7
TGCAGCGCAGTAACCCATTCACAAACCTACGAGCAGTACTTC
CSAVTHSQTYEQYF
>-|TRBD2|TRBV4-3|TRBJ2-3
TGCGCCAGCAGCCATCACCTCCCTTTGGGGGGGGTGGGAGATACGCAGTATTTT
CASSHHLPLGGVGDTQYF
>-|TRBD1|TRBV6-5|TRBJ1-2
TGTGCCAGCAGTTTCCGCGGGACAGGGAACTATGGCTACACCTTC
CASSFRGTGNYGYTF
>-|-|TRBV19|TRBJ2-7
TGTGCCAGTACGGCAGGGGGGAATTCCTACGAGCAGTACTTC
CASTAGGNSYEQYF
>-|TRBD2|TRBV4-3|TRBJ2-5
TGCGCCAGCAGCCCTAGCGGCAAAGAGACCCAGTACTTC
CASSPSGKETQYF
>-|-|TRBV10-2|TRBJ2-5
TGCGCCAGCGGGATAGACAGGTACCAAGAGACCCAGTACTTC
CASGIDRYQETQYF
>-|-|TRBV4-1|TRBJ2-7
TGCGCCAGCAGCCAGGGCCGGGGAATGCCTACCTACGAGCAGTACTTC
CASSQGRGMPTYEQYF
>-|-|TRBV7-2|TRBJ2-5
TGTGCCAGCAGCTTAGTAGGGACAAAAAAAGAGACCCAGTACTTC
CASSLVGTKKETQYF
>-|-|TRBV2|TRBJ2-5
TGTGCCAGCGGCAGGGGTGGAGAGACCCAGTACTTC
CASGRGGETQYF
>-|-|TRBV20-1|TRBJ2-5
TGCAGTGGGGGGCTCCAAGAGACCCAGTACTTC
CSGGLQETQYF
>-|TRBD1|TRBV14|TRBJ1-1
TGTGCCAGCAGCCAAGCAGGGGGCAGGTCTGAAGCTTTCTTT
CASSQAGGRSEAFF
>-|TRBD1|TRBV10-1|TRBJ2-7
TGCGCCAGCAGCGCGTCCGGGACAGGGGCCTACGAGCAGTACTTC
CASSASGTGAYEQYF
>-|TRBD1|TRBV6-1|TRBJ1-1
TGTGCCAGCAGTGAAGAGGACAGGTTAATGAACACTGAAGCTTTCTTT
CASSEEDRLMNTEAFF
>-|-|TRBV6-6|TRBJ2-1
TGTGCCAGCACCGTACGTGGGATAAATGAGCAGTTCTTC
CASTVRGINEQFF
>few|TRBD1|TRBV7-9|TRBJ1-4
TGTGCCAGCAGCCTCGGACAGGCAACTAATGAAAAACTGTTTTTT
CASSLGQATNEKLFF
>-|-|TRBV2|TRBJ1-5
TGTGCCAGCAGTGGGGGCCCGTATAGCAATCAGCCCCAGCATTTT
CASSGGPYSNQPQHF
>-|-|TRBV18|TRBJ2-3
TGTGCCAGCTCACCCGGGACTAGCACAGATACGCAGTATTTT
CASSPGTSTDTQYF
>once|-|TRBV5-4|TRBJ1-4
TGTGCCAGCAGCTTGGGGGGGACGGGTACTAATGAAAAACTGTTTTTT
CASSLGGTGTNEKLFF
>-|-|TRBV12-3/TRBV12-4|TRBJ2-7
TGTGCCAGCAGTTTACAGGGGTCCTACGAGCAGTACTTC
CASSLQGSYEQYF
>-|TRBD1|TRBV28|TRBJ1-1
TGTGCCAGCAGTGGAGCCGGACAGGTGGCAGGGGGATGGAACACTGAAGCTTTCTTT
CASSGAGQVAGGWNTEAFF
>-|-|TRBV19|TRBJ1-3
TGTGCCAGTGAGACGGGACCTACAAGCTCTGGAAACACCATATATTTT
CASETGPTSSGNTIYF
>-|-|TRBV3-1/TRBV3-2|TRBJ1-3
TGTGCCAGCAGCCACAACGCGGGGTTCTTGAGCTCTGGAAACACCATATATTTT
CASSHNAGFLSSGNTIYF
>-|-|TRBV30|TRBJ2-5
TGTGCCTGGGGCGGGCTATCCGACCGGGAGACCCAGTACTTC
CAWGGLSDRETQYF
>-|-|TRBV2|TRBJ2-1
TGTGCCAGCAGTGTAATCCATGAGCAGTTCTTC
CASSVIHEQFF
>-|-|TRBV6-5|TRBJ2-7
TGTGCCAGCGGCGTAGGCATAAGCTACGAGCAGTACTTC
CASGVGISYEQYF
>once|-|TRBV12-3/TRBV12-4|TRBJ2-5
TGTGCCAGCAGTGCCCAGGGGACCCAGTACTTC
CASSAQGTQYF
>-|TRBD1|TRBV7-9|TRBJ1-4
TGTGCCAGCAGCCTGGGACAGGGCGTTAATGAAAAACTGTTTTTT
CASSLGQGVNEKLFF
>-|TRBD2|TRBV27|TRBJ2-3
TGTGCCAGCAGTCCTCGGGTTTGGTTAGCGGGAAGTGCAGATACGCAGTATTTT
CASSPRVWLAGSADTQYF
>once|-|TRBV4-3|TRBJ2-7
TGCGCCAGCAGCCAGTCCGGGACCCCCTACGAGCAGTACTTC
CASSQSGTPYEQYF
>-|-|TRBV9|TRBJ2-5
TGTGCCAGCAGCGTGGATTATCTACTCCCAGAGACCCAGTACTTC
CASSVDYLLPETQYF
>-|TRBD2|TRBV7-2|TRBJ2-7
TGTGCCAGCAGCTTAGCCGGGGGGGGAGTCTTCTCCTACGAGCAGTACTTC
CASSLAGGGVFSYEQYF
>-|-|TRBV4-3|TRBJ2-6
TGCGCCAGCAGCCAAGCTAGGTACGGGAGCTCTGGGGCCAACGTCCTGACTTTC
CASSQARYGSSGANVLTF
>-|TRBD1|TRBV5-6|TRBJ1-2
TGTGCCAGCAGCACCGGACAGGTCGTCGGCTACACCTTC
CASSTGQVVGYTF
>-|TRBD1|TRBV6-2/TRBV6-3|TRBJ1-5
TGTGCCAGCAGTGCTCCGGGACAGGGGGCAAATCAGCCCCAGCATTTT
CASSAPGQGANQPQHF
>-|TRBD1|TRBV11-2|TRBJ1-4
TGTGCCAGCAGCCTAGGAGGGGGCGTGCGGGAAAAACTGTTTTTT
CASSLGGGVREKLFF